This TCR beta chain was recorded in a study of T cells in localized non-small cell lung cancer. Study-wide findings and caveats: Sequencing covered just one tumor region, so heterogeneity cannot be ruled out. Compared with tumor, uninvolved adjacent lung displayed greater T cell clonality, ranking highest overall. Prolonged overall survival went with higher T cell density in the blood. Appearance in adjacent lung was seen for a median 57 of the top 100 tumor clones.

This clone came up a few times. Its target is not known. The assay was immunoSEQ multiplex PCR, and TCRdb's table has in-frame clones only and misses some. The data hold about 1,500 clones, with approximately 25% observed a single time. Trimming cost V 8 bases and J 1 base; bases outside gene matches: 8. The CDR3 spans 15 residues. The germline gives CDR1 MNHGY, CDR2 SAAAGT. This chain uses TRBV6-8 with TRBJ2-3, with 8 bases fitting TRBD2. Sequenced material: lung tumor tissue, taken before any cancer treatment. The source of this sequence is a female donor at least 60 years old with stage II lung adenocarcinoma. CDR3 coding DNA: TGTGCCAGCTGGTATAGCGGGGAATGCACAGATACGCAGTATTTT. This translates into CASWYSGECTDTQYF.